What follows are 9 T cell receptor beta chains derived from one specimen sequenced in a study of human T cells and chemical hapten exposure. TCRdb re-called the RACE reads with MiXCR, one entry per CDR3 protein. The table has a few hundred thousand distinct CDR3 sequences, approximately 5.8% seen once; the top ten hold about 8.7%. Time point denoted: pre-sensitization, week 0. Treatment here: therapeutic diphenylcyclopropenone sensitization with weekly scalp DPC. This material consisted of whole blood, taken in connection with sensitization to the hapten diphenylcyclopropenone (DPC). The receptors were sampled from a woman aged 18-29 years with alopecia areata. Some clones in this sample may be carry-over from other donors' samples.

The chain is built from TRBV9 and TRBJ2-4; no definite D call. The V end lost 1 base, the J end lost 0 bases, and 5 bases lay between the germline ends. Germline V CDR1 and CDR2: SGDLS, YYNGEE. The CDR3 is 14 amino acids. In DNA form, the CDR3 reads TGTGCCAGCAGCGTAAACATAGCCAAAAACATTCAGTACTTC. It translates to CASSVNIAKNIQYF.

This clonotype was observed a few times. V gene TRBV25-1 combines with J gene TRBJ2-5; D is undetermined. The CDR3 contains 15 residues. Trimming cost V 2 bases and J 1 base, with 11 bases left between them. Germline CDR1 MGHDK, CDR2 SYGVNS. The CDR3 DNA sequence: TGTGCCAGCAGTGAAAGACTGACCGCCCAAGAGACCCAGTACTTC. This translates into CASSERLTAQETQYF.

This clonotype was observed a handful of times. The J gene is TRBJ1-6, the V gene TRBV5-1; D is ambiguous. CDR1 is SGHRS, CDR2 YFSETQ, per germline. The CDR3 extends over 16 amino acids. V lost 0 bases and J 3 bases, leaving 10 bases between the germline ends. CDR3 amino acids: CASSLGTDSYNSPLHF. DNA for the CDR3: TGCGCCAGCAGCTTGGGTACGGATAGCTATAATTCACCCCTCCACTTT.

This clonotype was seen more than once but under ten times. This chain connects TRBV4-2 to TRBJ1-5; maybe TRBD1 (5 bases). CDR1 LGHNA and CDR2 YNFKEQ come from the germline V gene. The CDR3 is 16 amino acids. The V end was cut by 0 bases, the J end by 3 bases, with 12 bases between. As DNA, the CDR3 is TGTGCCAGCAGCCAAGATGCGGCAGGGACCAATCAGCCCCAGCATTTT. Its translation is CASSQDAAGTNQPQHF.

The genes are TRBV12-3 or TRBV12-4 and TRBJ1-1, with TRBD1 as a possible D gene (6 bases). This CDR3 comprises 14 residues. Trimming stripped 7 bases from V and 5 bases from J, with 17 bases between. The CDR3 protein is CASNARGAGTEAFF. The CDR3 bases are TGTGCCAGCAATGCTCGGGGGGCGGGGACTGAAGCTTTCTTT.

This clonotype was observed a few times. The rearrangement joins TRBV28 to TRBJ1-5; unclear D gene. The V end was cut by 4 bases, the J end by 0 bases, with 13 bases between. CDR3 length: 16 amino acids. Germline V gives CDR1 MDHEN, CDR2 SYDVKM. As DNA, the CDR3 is TGTGCCAGCAGTTCGGGCAGAACATTTAGCAATCAGCCCCAGCATTTT. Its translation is CASSSGRTFSNQPQHF.

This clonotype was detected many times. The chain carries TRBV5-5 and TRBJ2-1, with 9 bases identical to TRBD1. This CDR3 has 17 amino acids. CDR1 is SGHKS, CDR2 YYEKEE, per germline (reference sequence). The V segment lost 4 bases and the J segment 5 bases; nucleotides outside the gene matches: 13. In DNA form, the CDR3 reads TGTGCCAGCAGCCCGGCCCCGGGACAGGGCCATAACAATGAGCAGTTCTTC. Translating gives CASSPAPGQGHNNEQFF. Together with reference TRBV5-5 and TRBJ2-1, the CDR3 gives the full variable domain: DAGVTQSPTHLIKTRGQQVTLRCSPISGHKSVSWYQQVLGQGPQFIFQYYEKEERGRGNFPDRFSARQFPNYSSELNVNALLLGDSALYLCASSPAPGQGHNNEQFFGPGTRLTVL.

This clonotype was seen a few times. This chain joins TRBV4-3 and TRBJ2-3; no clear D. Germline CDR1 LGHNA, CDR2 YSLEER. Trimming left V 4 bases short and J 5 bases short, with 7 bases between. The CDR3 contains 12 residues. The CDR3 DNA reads TGCGCCAGCAGCCGCGGTAAAGATACGCAGTATTTT. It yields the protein CASSRGKDTQYF.

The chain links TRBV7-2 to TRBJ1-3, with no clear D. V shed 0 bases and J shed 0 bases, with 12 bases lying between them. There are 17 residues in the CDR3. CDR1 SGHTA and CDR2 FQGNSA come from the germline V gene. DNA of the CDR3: TGTGCCAGCAGCTTAGCGGGGTACCGCCACTCTGGAAACACCATATATTTT. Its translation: CASSLAGYRHSGNTIYF.